This T cell receptor beta chain was recovered during a study of vaccination effects on CD4 cells after COVID-19. Looking at the study overall: Post-vaccine draws lagged the second dose by a median of 72 days.

Only in-frame clones appear in the TCRdb table, and some are missing; sequencing was by immunoSEQ multiplex PCR. The sample has about 59,000 clones; around four fifths are singletons. Using viral peptide pools, the ViraFEST assay grew out antigen-specific CD4+ T cells prior to sequencing. Isolation of CD4+ T cells took place after approximately 10 days of culture. Each participant was given two doses of one vaccine (BNT162b2 or mRNA-1273). The CDR3 runs to 14 residues. CDR1 and CDR2 from the germline V gene are MNHNY and SVGAGI (reference sequence). The ends were cut back, 6 bases at V and 3 bases at J, with 13 bases in the middle. As for this clone: Its antigen is as yet unknown.

Sequences were derived from CD4+ T cells from PBMCs cultured with HCoV-OC43 spike peptides, sampled after COVID-19 vaccination. Noted subset: HCoV-OC43 spike overlapping peptide pool stimulation. V is TRBV6-6 and J is TRBJ2-3, with D possibly matching TRBD2 (6 bases). This TCR derives from a human donor who received a COVID-19 vaccine. CDR3 residues: CASRQTSRTDTQYF. For the CDR3, the DNA is TGTGCCAGCAGGCAGACTAGTAGGACAGATACGCAGTATTTT.